This T cell receptor (beta chain) was recorded in a study of OX40 agonist ivuxolimab in advanced cancers. The assay was immunoSEQ multiplex PCR, and TCRdb's table has in-frame clones only and misses some. Of 75,000 to 100,000 clones in the sample, roughly 88% were seen once. To note about this clone: Its antigen is as yet unknown.

Study-wide results and caveats: At 0.1 to 3.0 mg/kg, clonal expansion of CD4+ and CD8+ blood T cells had occurred by week 6.

A history of autoimmune disease or systemic immunosuppression excluded patients. The starting material was CD4+ or CD8+ T cells sorted from blood, obtained in a trial of the OX40 agonist ivuxolimab. The origin of this receptor is an adult with an advanced solid tumor such as melanoma, head and neck, liver or kidney cancer.

CDR3 sequence: CASSVRNSLQTDTQYF. DNA for the CDR3: TGTGCCAGCAGCGTAAGGAACTCGTTACAGACAGATACGCAGTATTTT. The V call is TRBV9, the J call TRBJ2-3; unclear D gene. Per germline, CDR1 SGDLS and CDR2 YYNGEE. CDR3 length: 16 residues. The V gene lost 1 base and the J gene lost 3 bases, with 15 bases spanning the gap.